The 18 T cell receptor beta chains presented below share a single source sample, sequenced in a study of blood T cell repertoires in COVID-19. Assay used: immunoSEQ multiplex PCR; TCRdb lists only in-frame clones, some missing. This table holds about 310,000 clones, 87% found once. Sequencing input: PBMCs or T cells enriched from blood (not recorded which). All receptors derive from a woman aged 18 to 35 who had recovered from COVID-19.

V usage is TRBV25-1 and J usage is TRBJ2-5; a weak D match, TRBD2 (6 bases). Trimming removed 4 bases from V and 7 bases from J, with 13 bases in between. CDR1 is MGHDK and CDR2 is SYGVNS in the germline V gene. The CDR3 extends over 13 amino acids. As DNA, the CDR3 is TGTGCCAGCAGTGCGGACTATCTCGGGACCCAGTACTTC. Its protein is CASSADYLGTQYF.

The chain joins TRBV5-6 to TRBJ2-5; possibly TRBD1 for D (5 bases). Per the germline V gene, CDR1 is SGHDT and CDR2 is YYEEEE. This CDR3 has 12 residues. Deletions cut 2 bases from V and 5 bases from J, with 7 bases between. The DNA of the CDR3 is TGTGCCAGCAGCTTAGCAGGGGAGACCCAGTACTTC. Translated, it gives CASSLAGETQYF.

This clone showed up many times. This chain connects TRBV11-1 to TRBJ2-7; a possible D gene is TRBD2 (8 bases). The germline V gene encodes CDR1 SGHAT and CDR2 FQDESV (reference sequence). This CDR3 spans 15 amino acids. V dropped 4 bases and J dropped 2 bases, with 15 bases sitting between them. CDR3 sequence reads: CASSSKRGTAYEQYF. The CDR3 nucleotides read TGTGCCAGCAGCTCCAAGCGGGGGACAGCCTACGAGCAGTACTTC.

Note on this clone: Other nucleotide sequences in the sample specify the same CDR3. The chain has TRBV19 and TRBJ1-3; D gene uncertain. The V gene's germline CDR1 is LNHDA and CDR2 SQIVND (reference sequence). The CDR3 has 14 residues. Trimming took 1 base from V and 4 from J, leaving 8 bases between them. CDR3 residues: CASSIGLSGNTIYF. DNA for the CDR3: TGTGCCAGTAGTATAGGCCTATCAGGAAACACCATATATTTT.

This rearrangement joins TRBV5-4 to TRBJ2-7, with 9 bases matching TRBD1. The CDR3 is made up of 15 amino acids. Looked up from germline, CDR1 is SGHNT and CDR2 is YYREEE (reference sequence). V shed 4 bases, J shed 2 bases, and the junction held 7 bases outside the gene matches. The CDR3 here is CASSIYRDRAYEQYF. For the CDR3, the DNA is TGTGCCAGCAGCATATACCGGGACAGGGCCTACGAGCAGTACTTC.

The chain's CDR3 is CASSLSGGAWETQYF. The CDR3 DNA reads as TGTGCCAGCAGCCTTAGCGGGGGGGCCTGGGAGACCCAGTACTTC. The chain recombines TRBV7-2 with TRBJ2-5, with 11 positions matching TRBD2. Trimming took 5 bases from V and 5 from J; bases not matched to a gene: 7. CDR3 length: 15 amino acids. From germline, CDR1 is SGHTA and CDR2 FQGNSA.

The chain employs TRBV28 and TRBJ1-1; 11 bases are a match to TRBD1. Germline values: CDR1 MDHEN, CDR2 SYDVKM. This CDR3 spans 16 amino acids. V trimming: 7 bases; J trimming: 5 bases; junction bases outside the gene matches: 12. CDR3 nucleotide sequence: TGTGCCAGCACCAGGACAGGGGGCTCGCTTAGGACTGAAGCTTTCTTT. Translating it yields CASTRTGGSLRTEAFF.

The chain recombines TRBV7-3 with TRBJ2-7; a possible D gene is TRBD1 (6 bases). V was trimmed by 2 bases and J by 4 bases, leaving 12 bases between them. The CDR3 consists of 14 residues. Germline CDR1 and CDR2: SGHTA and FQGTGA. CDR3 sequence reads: CASSLQQGGYEQYF. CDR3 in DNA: TGTGCCAGCAGCTTACAACAGGGTGGTTACGAGCAGTACTTC. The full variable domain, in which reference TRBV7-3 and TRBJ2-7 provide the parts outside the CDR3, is GAGVSQTPSNKVTEKGKYVELRCDPISGHTALYWYRQSLGQGPEFLIYFQGTGAADDSGLPNDRFFAVRPEGSVSTLKIQRTERGDSAVYLCASSLQQGGYEQYFGPGTRLTVT.

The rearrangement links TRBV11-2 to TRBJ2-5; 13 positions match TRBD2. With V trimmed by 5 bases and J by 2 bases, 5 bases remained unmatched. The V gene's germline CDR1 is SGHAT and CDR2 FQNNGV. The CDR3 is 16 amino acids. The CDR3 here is CASSRTSGGGQETQYF. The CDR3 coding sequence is TGTGCCAGCAGCCGGACTAGCGGGGGTGGGCAAGAGACCCAGTACTTC.

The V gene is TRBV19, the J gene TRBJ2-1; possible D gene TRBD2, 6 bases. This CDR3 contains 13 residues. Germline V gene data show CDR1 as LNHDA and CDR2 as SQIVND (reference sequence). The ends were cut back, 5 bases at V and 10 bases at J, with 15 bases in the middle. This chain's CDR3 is CASSQMWRGEQFF. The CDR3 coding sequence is TGTGCCAGTAGTCAGATGTGGCGGGGCGAGCAGTTCTTC.

The CDR3 DNA is TGCGCCAGCAGCTCCGACCGGGACAGGGGACGTATTAACTATGGCTACACCTTC. Protein: CASSSDRDRGRINYGYTF. The gene calls are TRBV5-1 and TRBJ1-2, with TRBD1 identical over 10 bases. From germline, CDR1 is SGHRS and CDR2 YFSETQ. The CDR3 is 18 amino acids. J lost 1 base, V lost 3 bases, and 12 bases had no gene match.

The CDR3 coding sequence is TGTGCCAGTAGTATTGAGGGACAGGGCGGTCGTCAGCCCCAGCATTTT. This translates into CASSIEGQGGRQPQHF. This chain uses TRBV19 with TRBJ1-5; 9 positions agree with TRBD1. V lost 3 bases and J lost 6; bases outside the gene matches: 9. This CDR3 is built from 16 residues. Germline assignment: CDR1 LNHDA and CDR2 SQIVND (reference sequence).

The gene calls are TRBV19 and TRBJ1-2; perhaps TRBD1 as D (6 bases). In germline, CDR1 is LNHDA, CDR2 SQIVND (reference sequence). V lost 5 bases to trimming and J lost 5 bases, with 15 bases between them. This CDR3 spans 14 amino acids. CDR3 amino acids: CASSPETGLYGYTF. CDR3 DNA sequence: TGTGCCAGTAGTCCAGAGACAGGCCTTTATGGCTACACCTTC.

The CDR3 DNA follows: TGTGCCTGGAGCGGGGGGGGCCTTCTGGCCAACGTCCTGACTTTC. Translated, it gives CAWSGGGLLANVLTF. V usage is TRBV30 and J usage is TRBJ2-6; 8 bases are shared with TRBD2. Germline values: CDR1 GTSNPN, CDR2 SVGIG (reference sequence). V dropped 3 bases and J dropped 6; count of bases not matched to a gene: 7. CDR3 size: 15 residues.

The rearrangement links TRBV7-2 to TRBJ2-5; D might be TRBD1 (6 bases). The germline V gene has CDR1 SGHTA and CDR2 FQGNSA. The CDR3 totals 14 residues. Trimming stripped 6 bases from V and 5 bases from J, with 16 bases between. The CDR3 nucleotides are TGTGCCAGCAGATCAAACAGGGTTTGGGAGACCCAGTACTTC. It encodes CASRSNRVWETQYF.

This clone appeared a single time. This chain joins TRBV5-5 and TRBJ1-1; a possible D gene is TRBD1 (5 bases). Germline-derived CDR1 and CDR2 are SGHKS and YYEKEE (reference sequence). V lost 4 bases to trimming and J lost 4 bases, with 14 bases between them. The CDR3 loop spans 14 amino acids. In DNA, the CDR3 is TGTGCCAGCAGCCGAGGACAATTTTTCACTGAAGCTTTCTTT. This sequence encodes CASSRGQFFTEAFF. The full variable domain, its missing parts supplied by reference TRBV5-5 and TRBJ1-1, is DAGVTQSPTHLIKTRGQQVTLRCSPISGHKSVSWYQQVLGQGPQFIFQYYEKEERGRGNFPDRFSARQFPNYSSELNVNALLLGDSALYLCASSRGQFFTEAFFGQGTRLTVV.

CDR3 coding DNA: TGTGCCAGCAGCCTGGGGACTAAACCGACAGATACGCAGTATTTT. Protein product: CASSLGTKPTDTQYF. The V gene is TRBV11-2, the J gene TRBJ2-3, with TRBD2 matching 7 bases. Germline CDR1 and CDR2: SGHAT and FQNNGV. The trim removed 5 bases at V and 3 bases at J, leaving 8 bases unmatched. The CDR3 extends over 15 amino acids. The full variable domain, its missing parts supplied by reference TRBV11-2 and TRBJ2-3, is EAGVAQSPRYKIIEKRQSVAFWCNPISGHATLYWYQQILGQGPKLLIQFQNNGVVDDSQLPKDRFSAERLKGVDSTLKIQPAKLEDSAVYLCASSLGTKPTDTQYFGPGTRLTVL.

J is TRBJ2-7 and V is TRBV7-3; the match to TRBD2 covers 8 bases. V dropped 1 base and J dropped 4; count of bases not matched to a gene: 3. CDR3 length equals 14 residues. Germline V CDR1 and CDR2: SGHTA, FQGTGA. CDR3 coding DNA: TGTGCCAGCAGCTTAAGAGCGGGGGCGTACGAGCAGTACTTC. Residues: CASSLRAGAYEQYF.